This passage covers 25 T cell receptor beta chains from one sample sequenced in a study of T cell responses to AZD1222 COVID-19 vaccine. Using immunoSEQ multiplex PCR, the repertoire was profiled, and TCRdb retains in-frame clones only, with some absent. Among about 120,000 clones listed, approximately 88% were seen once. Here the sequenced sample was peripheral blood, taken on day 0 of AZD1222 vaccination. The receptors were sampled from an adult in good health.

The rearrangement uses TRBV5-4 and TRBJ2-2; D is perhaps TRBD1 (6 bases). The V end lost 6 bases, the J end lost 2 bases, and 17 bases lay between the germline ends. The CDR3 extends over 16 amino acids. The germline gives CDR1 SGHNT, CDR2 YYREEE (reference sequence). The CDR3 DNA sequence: TGTGCCAGCACCCCAAAGGGGACAAGAAACACCGGGGAGCTGTTTTTT. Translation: CASTPKGTRNTGELFF.

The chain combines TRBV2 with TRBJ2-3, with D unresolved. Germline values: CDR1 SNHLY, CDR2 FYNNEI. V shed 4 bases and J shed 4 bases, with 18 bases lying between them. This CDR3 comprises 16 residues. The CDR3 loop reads CASSVGYRNWADTQYF. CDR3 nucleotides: TGTGCCAGCAGTGTAGGATACCGCAACTGGGCAGATACGCAGTATTTT. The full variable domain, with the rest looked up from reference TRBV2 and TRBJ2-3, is EPEVTQTPSHQVTQMGQEVILRCVPISNHLYFYWYRQILGQKVEFLVSFYNNEISEKSEIFDDQFSVERPDGSNFTLKIRSTKLEDSAMYFCASSVGYRNWADTQYFGPGTRLTVL.

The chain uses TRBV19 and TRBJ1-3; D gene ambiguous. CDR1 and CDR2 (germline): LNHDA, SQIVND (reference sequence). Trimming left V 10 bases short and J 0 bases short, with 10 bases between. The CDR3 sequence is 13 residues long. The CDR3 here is CATRAFSGNTIYF. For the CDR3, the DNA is TGTGCCACTCGGGCCTTCTCTGGAAACACCATATATTTT.

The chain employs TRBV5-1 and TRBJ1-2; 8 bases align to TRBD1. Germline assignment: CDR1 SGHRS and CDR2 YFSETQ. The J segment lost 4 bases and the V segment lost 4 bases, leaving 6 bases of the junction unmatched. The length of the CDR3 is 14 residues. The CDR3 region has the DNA TGCGCCAGCAGCCGCTACGGACAGGGCTATGGCTACACCTTC. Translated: CASSRYGQGYGYTF.

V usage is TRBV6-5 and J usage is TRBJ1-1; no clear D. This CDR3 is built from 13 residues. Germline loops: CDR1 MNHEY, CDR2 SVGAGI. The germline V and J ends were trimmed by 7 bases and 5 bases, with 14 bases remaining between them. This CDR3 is CASTRGPGTEAFF. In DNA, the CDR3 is TGTGCCAGCACCAGAGGACCCGGGACTGAAGCTTTCTTT.

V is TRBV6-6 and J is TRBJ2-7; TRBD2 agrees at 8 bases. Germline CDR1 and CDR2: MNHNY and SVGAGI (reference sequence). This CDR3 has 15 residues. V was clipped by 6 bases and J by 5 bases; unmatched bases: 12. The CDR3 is CASRRGEGPLDEQYF. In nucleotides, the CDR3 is TGTGCCAGCAGGCGGGGGGAGGGCCCCCTGGACGAGCAGTACTTC.

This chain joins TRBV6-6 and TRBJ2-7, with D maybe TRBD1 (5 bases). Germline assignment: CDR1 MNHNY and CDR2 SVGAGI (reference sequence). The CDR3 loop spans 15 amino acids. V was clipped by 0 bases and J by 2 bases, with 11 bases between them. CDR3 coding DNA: TGTGCCAGCAGTTACTCGATGTACAGGACCTACGAGCAGTACTTC. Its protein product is CASSYSMYRTYEQYF.

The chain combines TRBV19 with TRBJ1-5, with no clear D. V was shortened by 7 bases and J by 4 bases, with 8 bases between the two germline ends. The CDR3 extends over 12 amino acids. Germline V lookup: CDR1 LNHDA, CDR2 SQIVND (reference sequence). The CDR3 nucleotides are TGTGCCAGTACCTTAATGAATCAGCCCCAGCATTTT. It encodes CASTLMNQPQHF.

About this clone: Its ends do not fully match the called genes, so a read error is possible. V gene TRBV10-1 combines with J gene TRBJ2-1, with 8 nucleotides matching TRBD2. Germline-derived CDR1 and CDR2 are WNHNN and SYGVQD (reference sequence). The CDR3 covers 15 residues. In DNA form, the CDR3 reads TGCCCCAGCAGTCCGCGGCGGGGGGCCGCCAATGAGCAGTTCTTC. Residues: CPSSPRRGAANEQFF.

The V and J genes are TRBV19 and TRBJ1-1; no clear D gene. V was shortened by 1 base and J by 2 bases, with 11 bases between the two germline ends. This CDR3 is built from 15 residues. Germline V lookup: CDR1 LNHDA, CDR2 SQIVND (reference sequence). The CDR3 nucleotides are TGTGCCAGTAGTATAGGTAGGGCGGCAAACACTGAAGCTTTCTTT. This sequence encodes CASSIGRAANTEAFF.

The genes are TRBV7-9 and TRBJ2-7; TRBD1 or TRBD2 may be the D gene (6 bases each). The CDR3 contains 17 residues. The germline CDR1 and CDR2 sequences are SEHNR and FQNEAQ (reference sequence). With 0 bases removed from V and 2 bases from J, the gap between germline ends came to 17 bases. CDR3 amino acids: CASSLASRRGLTYEQYF. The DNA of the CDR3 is TGTGCCAGCAGCTTAGCATCACGACGGGGGCTGACCTACGAGCAGTACTTC. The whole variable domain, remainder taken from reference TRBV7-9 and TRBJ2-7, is DTGVSQNPRHKITKRGQNVTFRCDPISEHNRLYWYRQTLGQGPEFLTYFQNEAQLEKSRLLSDRFSAERPKGSFSTLEIQRTEQGDSAMYLCASSLASRRGLTYEQYFGPGTRLTVT.

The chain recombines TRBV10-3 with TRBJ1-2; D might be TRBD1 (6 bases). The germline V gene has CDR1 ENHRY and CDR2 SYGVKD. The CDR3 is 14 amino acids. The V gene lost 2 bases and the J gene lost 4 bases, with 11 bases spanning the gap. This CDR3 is CAISERGKGYGYTF. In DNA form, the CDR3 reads TGTGCCATCAGTGAGAGGGGGAAAGGCTATGGCTACACCTTC.

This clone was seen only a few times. The CDR3 spells CASSLVRSSGNTIYF. The CDR3, as DNA: TGTGCCAGCAGCTTAGTGCGGAGCTCTGGAAACACCATATATTTT. This chain links TRBV11-2 with TRBJ1-3; no clear D gene. From germline, CDR1 is SGHAT and CDR2 FQNNGV. The CDR3 has 15 residues. The V end lost 1 base, the J end lost 0 bases, and 7 bases lay between the germline ends.

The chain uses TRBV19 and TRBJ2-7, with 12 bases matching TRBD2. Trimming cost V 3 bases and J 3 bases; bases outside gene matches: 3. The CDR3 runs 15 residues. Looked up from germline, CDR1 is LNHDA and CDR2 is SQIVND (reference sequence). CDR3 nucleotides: TGTGCCAGTAGTATCCTAGCGGGGGGGCGCTACGAGCAGTACTTC. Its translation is CASSILAGGRYEQYF.

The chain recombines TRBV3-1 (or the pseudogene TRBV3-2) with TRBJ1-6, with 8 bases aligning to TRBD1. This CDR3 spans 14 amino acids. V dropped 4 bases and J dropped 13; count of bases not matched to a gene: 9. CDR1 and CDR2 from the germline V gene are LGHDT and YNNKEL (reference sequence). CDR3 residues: CASSPGTGDLPLHF. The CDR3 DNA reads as TGTGCCAGCAGCCCCGGGACAGGCGACTTGCCCCTCCACTTT.

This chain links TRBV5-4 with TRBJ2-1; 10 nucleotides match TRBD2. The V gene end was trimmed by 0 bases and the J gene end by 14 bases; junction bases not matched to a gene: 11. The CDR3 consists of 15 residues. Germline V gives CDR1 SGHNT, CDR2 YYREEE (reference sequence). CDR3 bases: TGTGCCAGCAGCTTGGACCAGCGGGGGGGCCTTTTTGAGTTCTTC. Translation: CASSLDQRGGLFEFF.

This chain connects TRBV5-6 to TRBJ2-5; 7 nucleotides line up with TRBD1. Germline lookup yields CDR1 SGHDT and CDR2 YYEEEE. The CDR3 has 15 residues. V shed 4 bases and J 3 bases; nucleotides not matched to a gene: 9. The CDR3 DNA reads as TGTGCCAGCAGCGTAACCGGGACAGCAAAAGAGACCCAGTACTTC. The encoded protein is CASSVTGTAKETQYF.

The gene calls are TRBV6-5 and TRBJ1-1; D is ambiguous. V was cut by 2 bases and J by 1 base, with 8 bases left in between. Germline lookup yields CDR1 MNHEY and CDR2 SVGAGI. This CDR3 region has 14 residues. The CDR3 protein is CASSYITKNTEAFF. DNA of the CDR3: TGTGCCAGCAGTTACATAACAAAGAACACTGAAGCTTTCTTT.

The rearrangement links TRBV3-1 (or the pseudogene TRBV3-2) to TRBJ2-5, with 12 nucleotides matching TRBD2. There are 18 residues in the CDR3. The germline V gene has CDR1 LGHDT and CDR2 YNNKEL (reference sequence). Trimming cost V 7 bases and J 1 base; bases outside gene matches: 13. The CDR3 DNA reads TGTGCCAGCACCCCTGGGGCTAGCGGGGGGGTTACCCAAGAGACCCAGTACTTC. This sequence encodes CASTPGASGGVTQETQYF.

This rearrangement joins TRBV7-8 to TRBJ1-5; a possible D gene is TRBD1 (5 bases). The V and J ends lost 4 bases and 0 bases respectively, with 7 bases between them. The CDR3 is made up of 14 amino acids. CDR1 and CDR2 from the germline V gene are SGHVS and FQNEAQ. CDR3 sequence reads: CASSSTVSNQPQHF. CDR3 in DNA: TGTGCCAGCAGCTCGACAGTTAGCAATCAGCCCCAGCATTTT.

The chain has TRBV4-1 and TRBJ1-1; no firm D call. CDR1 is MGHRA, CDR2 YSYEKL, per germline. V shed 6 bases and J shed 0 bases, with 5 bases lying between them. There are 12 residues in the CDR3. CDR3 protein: CASRGMNTEAFF. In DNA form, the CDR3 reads TGCGCCAGCAGGGGGATGAACACTGAAGCTTTCTTT.

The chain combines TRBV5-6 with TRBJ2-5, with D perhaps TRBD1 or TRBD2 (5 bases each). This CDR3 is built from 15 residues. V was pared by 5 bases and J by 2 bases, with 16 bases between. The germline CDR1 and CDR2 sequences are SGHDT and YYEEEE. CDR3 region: CASRHTGRNQETQYF. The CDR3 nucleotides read TGTGCCAGCAGGCACACGGGGCGGAATCAAGAGACCCAGTACTTC. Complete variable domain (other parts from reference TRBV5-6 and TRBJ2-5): DAGVTQSPTHLIKTRGQQVTLRCSPKSGHDTVSWYQQALGQGPQFIFQYYEEEERQRGNFPDRFSGHQFPNYSSELNVNALLLGDSALYLCASRHTGRNQETQYFGPGTRLLVL.

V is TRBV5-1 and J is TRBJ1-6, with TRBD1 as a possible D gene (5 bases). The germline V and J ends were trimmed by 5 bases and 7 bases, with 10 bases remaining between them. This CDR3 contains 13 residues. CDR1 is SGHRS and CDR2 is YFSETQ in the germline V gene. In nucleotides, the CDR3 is TGCGCCAGCAGTGACAGAATAAATTCACCCCTCCACTTT. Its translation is CASSDRINSPLHF. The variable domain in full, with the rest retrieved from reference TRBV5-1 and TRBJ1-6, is KAGVTQTPRYLIKTRGQQVTLSCSPISGHRSVSWYQQTPGQGLQFLFEYFSETQRNKGNFPGRFSGRQFSNSRSEMNVSTLELGDSALYLCASSDRINSPLHFGNGTRLTVT.

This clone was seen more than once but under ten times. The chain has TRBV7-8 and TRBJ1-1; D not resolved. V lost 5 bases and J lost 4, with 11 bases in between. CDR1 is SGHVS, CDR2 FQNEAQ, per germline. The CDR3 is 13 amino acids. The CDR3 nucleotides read TGTGCCAGCAGCCTTGGAGGTGCCACTGAAGCTTTCTTT. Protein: CASSLGGATEAFF.

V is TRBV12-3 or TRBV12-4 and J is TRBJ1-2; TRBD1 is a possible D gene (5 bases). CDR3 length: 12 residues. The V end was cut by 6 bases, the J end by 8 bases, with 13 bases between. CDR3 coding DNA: TGTGCCAGCAGGTCCCCAGGGAACGGCTACACCTTC. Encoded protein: CASRSPGNGYTF.